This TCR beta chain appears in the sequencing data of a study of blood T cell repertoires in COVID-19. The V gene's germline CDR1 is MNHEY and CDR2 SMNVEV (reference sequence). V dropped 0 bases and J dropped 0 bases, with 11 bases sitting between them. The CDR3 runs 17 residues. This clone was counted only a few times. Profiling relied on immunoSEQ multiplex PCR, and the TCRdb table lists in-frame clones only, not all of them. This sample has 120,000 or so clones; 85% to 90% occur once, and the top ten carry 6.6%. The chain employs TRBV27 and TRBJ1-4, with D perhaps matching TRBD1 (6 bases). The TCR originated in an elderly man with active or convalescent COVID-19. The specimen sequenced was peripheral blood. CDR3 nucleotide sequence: TGTGCCAGCAGTTTATCGCAGGGGCAAACAACTAATGAAAAACTGTTTTTT. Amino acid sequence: CASSLSQGQTTNEKLFF.